The rows below give T cell receptor beta chains drawn from one sample of a study of shared clonotypes between healthy human individuals. Method: immunoSEQ multiplex PCR; TCRdb's copy keeps in-frame clones and lacks some. The table records about 700,000 clones, about 91% of them present only once. Specimen: naive CD8+ T cells sorted from blood. The receptors originated from a young man in good health. Both conserved end residues are part of each CDR3. A D gene is named only where the DNA matches it firmly. The size entry is marked missing in some rows and otherwise reads once, few, many or a size class.

>TRBJ1-5|-|-|14|TRBV7-9
TGTGCCAGCAGCTTAGGGGAGCTATATCAGCCCCAGCATTTT
CASSLGELYQPQHF
>TRBJ2-7|-|once|16|TRBV4-1
TGCGCCAGCAGCCAAGAGGGCGGGCCTTCCCTCGACGAGCAGTACTTC
CASSQEGGPSLDEQYF
>TRBJ2-7|-|-|11|TRBV5-7
TGTGCCAGCAGCTTGTGGCAGGTGCAGTACTTC
CASSLWQVQYF
>TRBJ2-3|-|-|15|TRBV6-6
TGTGCCAGCAGTCCCGAAGGGTTCGCGACAGATACGCAGTATTTT
CASSPEGFATDTQYF
>TRBJ2-3|-|-|16|TRBV7-3
TGTGCCAGCAGCTTAATTGGGGGACACAGCACAGATACGCAGTATTTT
CASSLIGGHSTDTQYF
>TRBJ2-1|TRBD1|-|17|TRBV27
TGTGCCAGCAGTTTAACACCAGGGACAGGGGCATACAATGAGCAGTTCTTC
CASSLTPGTGAYNEQFF
>TRBJ2-7|-|-|12|TRBV6-6
TGTGCCAGCAGTTCCAACACCTACGAGCAGTACTTC
CASSSNTYEQYF
>TRBJ1-1|-|-|13|TRBV6-5
TGTGCCAGCAGTACGACAGCGAACACTGAAGCTTTCTTT
CASSTTANTEAFF
>TRBJ2-7|-|-|13|TRBV11-3
TGTGCCAGCAGCTTAGCGGGGCACTACGAGCAGTACTTC
CASSLAGHYEQYF
>TRBJ2-3|-|-|15|TRBV2
TGTGCCAGCAGAGACAGCCTCCTAAGCTCAGATACGCAGTATTTT
CASRDSLLSSDTQYF
>TRBJ2-5|-|-|15|TRBV6-6
TGTGCCAGCAGTTCATCCAACGGGTGGGAAGAGACCCAGTACTTC
CASSSSNGWEETQYF
>TRBJ2-6|-|-|15|TRBV7-8
TGTGCCAGCAGCTCAGATGTATCTGGGGCCAACGTCCTGACTTTC
CASSSDVSGANVLTF
>TRBJ1-1|-|-|14|TRBV27
TGTGCCAGCAGTTTAGGGGCGCTGGGCACTGAAGCTTTCTTT
CASSLGALGTEAFF
>TRBJ2-2|-|once|17|TRBV7-2
TGTGCCAGCAGCTTAGTCCCCCAGAAGGGGATGGCCGGGGAGCTGTTTTTT
CASSLVPQKGMAGELFF
>TRBJ1-1|-|-|12|TRBV10-3
TGTGCCATCGGTTCTGTGAACACTGAAGCTTTCTTT
CAIGSVNTEAFF
>TRBJ1-2|TRBD1|few|15|TRBV19
TGTGCCAGTACCGTTGGGACAGGGCTCAACTATGGCTACACCTTC
CASTVGTGLNYGYTF
>TRBJ2-2|TRBD1|-|15|TRBV19
TGTGCCAGTACCGCCGGGACAGGGTACCCCGGGGAGCTGTTTTTT
CASTAGTGYPGELFF
>TRBJ1-1|-|-|12|TRBV2
TGTGCCACCCGACCGGGTGGTTTGGAAGCTTTCTTT
CATRPGGLEAFF
>TRBJ2-1|TRBD2|-|19|TRBV9
TGTGCCAGCAGCGGCCCCGGGACTAGCGGGAGGGCGGGGTACAATGAGCAGTTCTTC
CASSGPGTSGRAGYNEQFF
>TRBJ2-7|-|-|16|TRBV7-9
TGTGCCAGCAGCTTTACACGGACAGCCCGGGATATAGAGCAGTACTTC
CASSFTRTARDIEQYF
>TRBJ2-2|-|-|16|TRBV10-1
TGCGCCAGCAGTGAGTCGATTCCGGCGAACACCGGGGAGCTGTTTTTT
CASSESIPANTGELFF
>TRBJ2-1|-|-|13|TRBV5-1
TGCGCCAGCAGCAACGACGGAAACAATGAGCAGTTCTTC
CASSNDGNNEQFF
>TRBJ1-1|TRBD1|-|15|TRBV4-1
TGCGCCAGCAGCCAAGAAGGGACAGGGGGCGGGCGGGCTTTCTTT
CASSQEGTGGGRAFF
>TRBJ2-3|TRBD1|-|15|TRBV28
TGTGCCAGCAGTTTGGGACAGGGGAATCCAGATACGCAGTATTTT
CASSLGQGNPDTQYF
>TRBJ2-3|TRBD2|-|16|TRBV29-1
TGCAGCGCCGAGACCGGGGCACTAGCGGAGCCAGATACGCAGTATTTT
CSAETGALAEPDTQYF
>TRBJ1-2|TRBD1|-|16|TRBV15
TGTGCCACCAGCAGCTCTCTGACAGGGGGGAACTATGGCTACACCTTC
CATSSSLTGGNYGYTF
>TRBJ2-3|-|-|15|TRBV2
TGTGCCAGCTATTCAGCTTCCTCTAGCACAGATACGCAGTATTTT
CASYSASSSTDTQYF
>TRBJ1-3|TRBD1|-|15|TRBV15
TGTGCCACCAGCCGCGACAGGGCAGGTGGAAACACCATATATTTT
CATSRDRAGGNTIYF
>TRBJ2-5|-|-|13|TRBV7-6
TGTGCCAGCAGCGAGAGGATCCGGGAGACCCAGTACTTC
CASSERIRETQYF
>TRBJ2-1|TRBD2|-|18|TRBV7-8
TGTGCCAGCAGCCCCCCGGGCGGGAGGGCCATTGATGGCAATGAGCAGTTCTTC
CASSPPGGRAIDGNEQFF
>TRBJ2-2|-|-|12|TRBV7-8
TGTGCCAGCAGCGCTGGAACCGGGGAGCTGTTTTTT
CASSAGTGELFF
>TRBJ2-3|-|-|16|TRBV27
TGTGCCAGCACCACCAGGGGGGAAGCTTGGCGGGATGGGCAGTATTTT
CASTTRGEAWRDGQYF
>TRBJ2-7|TRBD2|-|15|TRBV7-8
TGTGCCAGCAGCGAACGACTAGCGGGGACCTACGAGCAGTACTTC
CASSERLAGTYEQYF
>TRBJ2-7|-|-|15|TRBV5-1
TGCGCCAGCAGCTTGGGCAGAATTATCTCCTACGAGCAGTACTTC
CASSLGRIISYEQYF
>TRBJ1-1|-|-|12|TRBV30
TGTGCCTGGAGTGTTATGGTAGGTGAAGCTTTCTTT
CAWSVMVGEAFF
>TRBJ2-4|-|-|14|TRBV14
TGTGCCAGCAGCCCCCATCAGGGACGTCACATTCAGTACTTC
CASSPHQGRHIQYF
>TRBJ2-2|-|once|14|TRBV29-1
TGCAGCGTTGACGCTCAGGGAGACACCGGGGAGCTGTTTTTT
CSVDAQGDTGELFF
>TRBJ2-2|TRBD1|-|19|TRBV4-1
TGCGCCAGCAGCCAAGGATATCTCCCCGGGACAGGGTCGATCGGGGAGCTGTTTTTT
CASSQGYLPGTGSIGELFF
>TRBJ2-5|-|few|14|TRBV10-3
TGTGCCATCAGCCTGGAACGGCAGCAAGAGACCCAGTACTTC
CAISLERQQETQYF
>TRBJ2-2|-|-|13|TRBV4-1
TGCGCCAGCAGCGCTCCAGGTACCGGGGAGCTGTTTTTT
CASSAPGTGELFF
>TRBJ2-3|-|-|16|TRBV6-1
TGTGCCAGCAGTGAAGTATCAACTAGCAACACAGATACGCAGTATTTT
CASSEVSTSNTDTQYF
>TRBJ2-7|TRBD2|-|14|TRBV7-9
TGTGCCAGCAGCAGCAGGGAGGGGTCCTACGAGCAGTACTTC
CASSSREGSYEQYF
>TRBJ2-7|-|-|15|TRBV27
TGTGCCAGCAGTTACCGTAACCGGGACCACTACGAGCAGTACTTC
CASSYRNRDHYEQYF
>TRBJ2-7|TRBD2|-|14|TRBV28
TGTGCCAGCAGTTTTAGCGGGAACTCCTACGAGCAGTACTTC
CASSFSGNSYEQYF
>TRBJ2-5|TRBD1|-|14|TRBV6-5
TGTGCCAGCAGTTACGGGACAGGGGACGTGACCCAGTACTTC
CASSYGTGDVTQYF
>TRBJ2-7|TRBD2|-|19|TRBV7-9
TGTGCCAGCAGCTCACCCGGGACTAGCGGGAGATTACGCACCTACGAGCAGTACTTC
CASSSPGTSGRLRTYEQYF
>TRBJ2-2|TRBD1|once|16|TRBV7-3
TGTGCCAGCAGCTTTTACCCGACAGGGGGCCCCGGGGAGCTGTTTTTT
CASSFYPTGGPGELFF
>TRBJ2-5|-|-|14|TRBV7-9
TGTGCCAGCAGCCGAAAACGTCGGCAAGAGACCCAGTACTTC
CASSRKRRQETQYF
>TRBJ1-1|-|-|16|TRBV14
TGTGCCAGCAGCCAAGATCCGGTTCTGTGGGACACTGAAGCTTTCTTT
CASSQDPVLWDTEAFF
>TRBJ2-3|TRBD1|-|19|TRBV27
TGTGCCAGCAGTTTATCTTTTGGGACAGGGGGGAGATCCACAGATACGCAGTATTTT
CASSLSFGTGGRSTDTQYF